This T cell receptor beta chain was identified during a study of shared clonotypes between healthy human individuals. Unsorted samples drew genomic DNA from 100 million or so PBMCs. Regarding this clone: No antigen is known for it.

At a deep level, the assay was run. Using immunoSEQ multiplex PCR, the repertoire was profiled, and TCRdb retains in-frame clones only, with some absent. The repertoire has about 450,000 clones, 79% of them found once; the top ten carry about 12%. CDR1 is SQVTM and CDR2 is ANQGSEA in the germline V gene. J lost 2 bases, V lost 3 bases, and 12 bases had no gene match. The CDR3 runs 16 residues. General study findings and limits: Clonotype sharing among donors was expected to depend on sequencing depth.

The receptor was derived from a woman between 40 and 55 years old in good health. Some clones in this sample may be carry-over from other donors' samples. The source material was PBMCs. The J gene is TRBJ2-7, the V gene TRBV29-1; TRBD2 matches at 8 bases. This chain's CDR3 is CSVEGTQGLGAYEQYF. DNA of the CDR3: TGCAGCGTTGAGGGGACTCAGGGACTAGGGGCCTACGAGCAGTACTTC.